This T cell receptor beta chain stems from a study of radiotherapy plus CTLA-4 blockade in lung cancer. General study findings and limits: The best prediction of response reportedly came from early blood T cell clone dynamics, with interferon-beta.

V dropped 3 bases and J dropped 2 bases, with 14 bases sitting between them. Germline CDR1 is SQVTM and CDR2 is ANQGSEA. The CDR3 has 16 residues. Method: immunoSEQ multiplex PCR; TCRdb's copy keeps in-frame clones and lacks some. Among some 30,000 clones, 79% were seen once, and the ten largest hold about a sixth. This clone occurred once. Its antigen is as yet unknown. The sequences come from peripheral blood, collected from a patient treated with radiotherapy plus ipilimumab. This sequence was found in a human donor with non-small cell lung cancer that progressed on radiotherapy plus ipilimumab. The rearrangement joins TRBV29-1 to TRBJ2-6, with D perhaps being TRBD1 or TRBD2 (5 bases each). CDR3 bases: TGCAGCGTTGATACGTCGGGGCCAGCTGGGGCCAACGTCCTGACTTTC. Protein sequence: CSVDTSGPAGANVLTF.